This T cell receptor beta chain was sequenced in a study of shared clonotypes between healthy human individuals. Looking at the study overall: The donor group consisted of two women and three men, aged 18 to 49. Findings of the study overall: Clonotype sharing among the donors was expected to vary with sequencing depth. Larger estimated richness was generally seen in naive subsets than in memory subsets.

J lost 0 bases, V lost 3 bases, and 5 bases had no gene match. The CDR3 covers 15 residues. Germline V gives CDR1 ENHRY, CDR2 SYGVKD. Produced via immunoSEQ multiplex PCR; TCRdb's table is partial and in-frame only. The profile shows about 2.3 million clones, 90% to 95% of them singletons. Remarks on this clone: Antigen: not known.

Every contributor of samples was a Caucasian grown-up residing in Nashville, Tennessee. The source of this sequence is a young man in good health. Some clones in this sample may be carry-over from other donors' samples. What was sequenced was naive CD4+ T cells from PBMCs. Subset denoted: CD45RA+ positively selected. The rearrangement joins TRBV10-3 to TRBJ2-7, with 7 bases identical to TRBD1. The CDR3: CAISDTGVSSYEQYF. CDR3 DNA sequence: TGTGCCATCAGTGACACAGGGGTGAGCTCCTACGAGCAGTACTTC.